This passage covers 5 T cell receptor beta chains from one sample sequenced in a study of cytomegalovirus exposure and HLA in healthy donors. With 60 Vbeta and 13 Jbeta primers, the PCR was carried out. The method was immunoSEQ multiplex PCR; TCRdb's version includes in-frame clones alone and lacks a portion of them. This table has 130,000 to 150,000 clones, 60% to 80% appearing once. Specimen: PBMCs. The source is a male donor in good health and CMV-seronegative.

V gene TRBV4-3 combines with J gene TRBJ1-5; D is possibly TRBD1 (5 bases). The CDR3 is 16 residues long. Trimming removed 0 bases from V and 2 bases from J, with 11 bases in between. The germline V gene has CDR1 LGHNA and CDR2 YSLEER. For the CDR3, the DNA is TGCGCCAGCAGCCAAGAAAGCGGGACGGGCAATCAGCCCCAGCATTTT. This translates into CASSQESGTGNQPQHF.

CDR3 DNA sequence: TGTGCCAGCAGGCAATCGGGAGCCGAGACCCAGTACTTC. Its protein is CASRQSGAETQYF. This sequence joins TRBV6-5 and TRBJ2-5, with D possibly TRBD2 on 6 matching bases. V lost 6 bases, J lost 5 bases, and 13 bases lay in between. Germline values: CDR1 MNHEY, CDR2 SVGAGI. This CDR3 is 13 amino acids long.

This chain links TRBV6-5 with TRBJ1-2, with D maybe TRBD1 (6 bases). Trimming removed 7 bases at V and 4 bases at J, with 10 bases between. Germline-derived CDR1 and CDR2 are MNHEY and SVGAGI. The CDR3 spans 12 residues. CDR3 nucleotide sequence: TGTGCCAGCACGGGGGGCAGCTATGGCTACACCTTC. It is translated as CASTGGSYGYTF.

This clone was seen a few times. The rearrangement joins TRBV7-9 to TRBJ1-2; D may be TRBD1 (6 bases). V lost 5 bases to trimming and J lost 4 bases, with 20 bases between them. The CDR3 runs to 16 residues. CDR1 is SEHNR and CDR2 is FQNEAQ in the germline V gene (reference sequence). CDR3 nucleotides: TGTGCCAGCAGCCCTAGACCCTTCGGACAGTCCTATGGCTACACCTTC. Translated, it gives CASSPRPFGQSYGYTF.

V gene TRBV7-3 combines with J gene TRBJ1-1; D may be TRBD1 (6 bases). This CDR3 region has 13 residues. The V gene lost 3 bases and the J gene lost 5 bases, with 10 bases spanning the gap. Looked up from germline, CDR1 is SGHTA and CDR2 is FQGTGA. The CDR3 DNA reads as TGTGCCAGCAGCTTGTCAGGGGTTACTGAAGCTTTCTTT. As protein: CASSLSGVTEAFF.